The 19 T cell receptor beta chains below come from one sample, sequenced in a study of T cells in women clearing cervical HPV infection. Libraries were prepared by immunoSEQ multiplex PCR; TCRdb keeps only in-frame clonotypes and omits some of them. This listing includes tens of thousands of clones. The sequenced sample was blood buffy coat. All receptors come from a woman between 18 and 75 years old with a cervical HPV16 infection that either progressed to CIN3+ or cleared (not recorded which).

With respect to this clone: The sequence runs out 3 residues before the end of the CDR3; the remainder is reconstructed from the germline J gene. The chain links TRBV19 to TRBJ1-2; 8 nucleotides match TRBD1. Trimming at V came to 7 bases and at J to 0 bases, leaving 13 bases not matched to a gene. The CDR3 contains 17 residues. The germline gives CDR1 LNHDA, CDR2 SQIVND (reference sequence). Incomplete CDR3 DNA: TGTGCCAGTATTAAGCGGGGTGACAGGGGAGCTAACTATGGC. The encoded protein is CASIKRGDRGANYG. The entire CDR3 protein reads CASIKRGDRGANYGYTF.

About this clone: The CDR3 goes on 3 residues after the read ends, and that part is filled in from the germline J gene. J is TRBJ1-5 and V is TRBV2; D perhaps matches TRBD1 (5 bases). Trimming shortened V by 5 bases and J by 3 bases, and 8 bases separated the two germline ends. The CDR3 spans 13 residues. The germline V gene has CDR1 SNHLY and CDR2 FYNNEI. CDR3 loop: CASSRQNNQPQHF. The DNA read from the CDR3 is TGTGCCAGCAGTAGACAGAACAATCAGCCC.

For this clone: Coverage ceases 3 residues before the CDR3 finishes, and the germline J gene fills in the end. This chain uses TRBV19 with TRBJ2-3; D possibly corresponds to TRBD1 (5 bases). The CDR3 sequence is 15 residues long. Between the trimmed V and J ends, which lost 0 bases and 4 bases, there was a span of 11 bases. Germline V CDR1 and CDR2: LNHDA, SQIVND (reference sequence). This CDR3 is CASSIEGPGADTQYF. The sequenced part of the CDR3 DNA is TGTGCCAGTAGTATAGAGGGGCCTGGCGCAGATACG.

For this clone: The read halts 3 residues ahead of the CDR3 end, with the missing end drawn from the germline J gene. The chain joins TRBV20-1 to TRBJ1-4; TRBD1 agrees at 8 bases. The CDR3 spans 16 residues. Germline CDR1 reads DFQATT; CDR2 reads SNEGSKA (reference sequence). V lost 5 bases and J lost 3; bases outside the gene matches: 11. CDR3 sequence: CSAEDRAQPANEKLFF. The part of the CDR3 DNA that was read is TGCAGTGCTGAGGACAGGGCCCAACCTGCTAATGAAAAA.

The CDR3 is CSAGALEAGYNEQFF. Incomplete CDR3 DNA: TGCAGTGCAGGCGCCTTAGAGGCGGGGTACAATGAG. V gene TRBV20-1 combines with J gene TRBJ2-1; perhaps TRBD2 as D (6 bases). Read sequence stops 3 residues before the CDR3 end, and the germline J gene provides the missing end. Per germline, CDR1 DFQATT and CDR2 SNEGSKA (reference sequence). Trimming pared 6 bases from V and 4 bases from J, leaving 19 bases between. The CDR3 has 15 residues.

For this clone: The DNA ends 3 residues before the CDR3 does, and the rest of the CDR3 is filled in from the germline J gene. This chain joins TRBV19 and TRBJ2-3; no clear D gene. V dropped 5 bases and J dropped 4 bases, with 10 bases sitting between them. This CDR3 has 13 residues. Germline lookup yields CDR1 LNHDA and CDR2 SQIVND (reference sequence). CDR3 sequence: CASSAGVPDTQYF. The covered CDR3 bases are TGTGCCAGTAGTGCAGGAGTCCCAGATACG. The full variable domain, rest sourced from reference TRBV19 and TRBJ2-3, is DGGITQSPKYLFRKEGQNVTLSCEQNLNHDAMYWYRQDPGQGLRLIYYSQIVNDFQKGDIAEGYSVSREKKESFPLTVTSAQKNPTAFYLCASSAGVPDTQYFGPGTRLTVL.

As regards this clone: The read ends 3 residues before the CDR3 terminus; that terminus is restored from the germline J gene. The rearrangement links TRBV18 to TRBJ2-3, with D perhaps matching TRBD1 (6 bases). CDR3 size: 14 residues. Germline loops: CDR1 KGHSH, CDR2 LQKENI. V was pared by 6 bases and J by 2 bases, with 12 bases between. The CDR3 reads CASSPQGSTDTQYF. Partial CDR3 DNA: TGTGCCAGCTCCCCCCAGGGGTCCACAGATACG.

CDR3 loop: CASSSQGPLYNSPLHF. The DNA read from the CDR3 is TGTGCCAGCAGTTCGCAAGGGCCTCTGTATAATTCACCC. This rearrangement joins TRBV28 to TRBJ1-6; D is ambiguous. Read data end 3 residues before the CDR3 end; the end is taken from the germline J gene. The V and J ends lost 4 bases and 4 bases respectively, with 14 bases between them. Germline-derived CDR1 and CDR2 are MDHEN and SYDVKM. The CDR3 has 16 residues. Drawing the rest from reference TRBV28 and TRBJ1-6, the complete variable domain is DVKVTQSSRYLVKRTGEKVFLECVQDMDHENMFWYRQDPGLGLRLIYFSYDVKMKEKGDIPEGYSVSREKKERFSLILESASTNQTSMYLCASSSQGPLYNSPLHFGNGTRLTVT.

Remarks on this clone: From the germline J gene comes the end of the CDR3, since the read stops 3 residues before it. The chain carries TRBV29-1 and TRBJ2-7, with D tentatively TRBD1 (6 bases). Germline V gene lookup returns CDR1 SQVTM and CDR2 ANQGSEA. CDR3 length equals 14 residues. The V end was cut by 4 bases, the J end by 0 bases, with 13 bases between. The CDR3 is CSVVPGTFSYEQYF. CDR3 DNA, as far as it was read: TGCAGCGTTGTGCCCGGGACATTCTCCTACGAG.

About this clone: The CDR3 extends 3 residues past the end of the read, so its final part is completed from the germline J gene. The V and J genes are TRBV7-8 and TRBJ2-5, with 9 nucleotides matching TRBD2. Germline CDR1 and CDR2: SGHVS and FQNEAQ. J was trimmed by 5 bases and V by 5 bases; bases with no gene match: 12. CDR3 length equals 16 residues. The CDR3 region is CASSTGGGETVETQYF. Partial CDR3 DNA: TGTGCCAGCAGCACCGGCGGGGGGGAGACGGTGGAGACC.

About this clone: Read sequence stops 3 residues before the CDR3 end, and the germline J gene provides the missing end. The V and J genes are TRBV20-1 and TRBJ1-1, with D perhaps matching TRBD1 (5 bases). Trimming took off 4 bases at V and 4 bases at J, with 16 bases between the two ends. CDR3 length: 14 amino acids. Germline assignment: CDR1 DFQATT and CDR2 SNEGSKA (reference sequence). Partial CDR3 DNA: TGCAGTGCTAACGATCCTCGGGGGTCCACTGAA. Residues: CSANDPRGSTE. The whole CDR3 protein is CSANDPRGSTEAFF.

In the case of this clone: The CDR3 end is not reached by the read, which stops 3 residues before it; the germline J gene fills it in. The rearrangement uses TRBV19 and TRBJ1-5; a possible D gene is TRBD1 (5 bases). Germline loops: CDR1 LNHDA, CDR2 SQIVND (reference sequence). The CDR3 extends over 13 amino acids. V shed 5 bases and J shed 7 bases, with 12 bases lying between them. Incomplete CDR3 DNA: TGTGCCAGTAGTCGGACATCTGAACAGCCC. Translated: CASSRTSEQP. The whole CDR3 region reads CASSRTSEQPQHF.

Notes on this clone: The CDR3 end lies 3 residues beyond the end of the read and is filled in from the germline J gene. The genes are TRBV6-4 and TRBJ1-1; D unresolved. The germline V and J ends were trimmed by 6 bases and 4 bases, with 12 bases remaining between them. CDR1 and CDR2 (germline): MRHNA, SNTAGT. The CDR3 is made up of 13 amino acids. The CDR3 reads CASSNSLGTEAFF. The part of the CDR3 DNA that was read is TGTGCCAGCAGCAACAGCCTTGGCACTGAA.

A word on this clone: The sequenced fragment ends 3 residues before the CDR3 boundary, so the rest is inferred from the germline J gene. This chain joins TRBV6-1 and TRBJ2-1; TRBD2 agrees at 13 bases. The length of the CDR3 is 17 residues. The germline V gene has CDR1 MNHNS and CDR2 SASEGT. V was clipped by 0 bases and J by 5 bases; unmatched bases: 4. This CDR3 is CASSEAPTSGGDNEQFF. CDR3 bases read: TGTGCCAGCAGTGAAGCCCCCACTAGCGGGGGGGACAATGAG.

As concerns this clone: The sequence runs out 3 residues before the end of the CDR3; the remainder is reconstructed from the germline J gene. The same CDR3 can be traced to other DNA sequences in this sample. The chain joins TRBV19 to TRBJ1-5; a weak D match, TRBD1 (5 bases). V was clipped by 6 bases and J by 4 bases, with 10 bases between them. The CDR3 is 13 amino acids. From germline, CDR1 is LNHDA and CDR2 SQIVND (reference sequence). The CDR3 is CASSISGNQPQHF. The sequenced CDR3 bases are TGTGCCAGTAGCATATCAGGGAATCAGCCC.

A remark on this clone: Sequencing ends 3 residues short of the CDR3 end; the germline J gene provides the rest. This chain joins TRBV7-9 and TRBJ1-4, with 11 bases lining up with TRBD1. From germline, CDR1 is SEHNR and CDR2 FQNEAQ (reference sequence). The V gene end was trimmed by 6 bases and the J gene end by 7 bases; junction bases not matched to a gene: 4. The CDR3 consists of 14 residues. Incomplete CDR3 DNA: TGTGCCAGCAGTCCCGGGACAGGGGGTGAAAAA. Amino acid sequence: CASSPGTGGEK. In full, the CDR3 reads CASSPGTGGEKLFF.

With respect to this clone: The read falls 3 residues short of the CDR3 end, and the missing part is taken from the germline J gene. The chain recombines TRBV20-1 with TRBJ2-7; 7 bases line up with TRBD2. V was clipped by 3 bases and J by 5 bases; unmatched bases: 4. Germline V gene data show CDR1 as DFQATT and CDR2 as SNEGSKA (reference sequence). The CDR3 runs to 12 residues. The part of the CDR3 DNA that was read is TGCAGTGCTAGGACTAGCAGTGACGAG. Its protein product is CSARTSSDE. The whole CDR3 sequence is CSARTSSDEQYF.

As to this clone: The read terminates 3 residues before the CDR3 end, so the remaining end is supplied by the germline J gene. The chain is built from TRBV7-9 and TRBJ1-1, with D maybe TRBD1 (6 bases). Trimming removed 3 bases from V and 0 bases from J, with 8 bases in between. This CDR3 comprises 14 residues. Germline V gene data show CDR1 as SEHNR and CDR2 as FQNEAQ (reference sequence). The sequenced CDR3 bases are TGTGCCAGCAGCTTGGACAGTATGAACACTGAA. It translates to CASSLDSMNTE. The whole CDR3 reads CASSLDSMNTEAFF.

CDR3 DNA (partial): TGCGCCAGCAGCCTACAGGACTACGAG. This translates into CASSLQDYE. The whole CDR3 protein reads CASSLQDYEQYF. The gene calls are TRBV5-1 and TRBJ2-7; D possibly corresponds to TRBD1 (5 bases). The CDR3 goes on 3 residues after the read ends, and that part is filled in from the germline J gene. Germline values: CDR1 SGHRS, CDR2 YFSETQ. Between the trimmed V and J ends, which lost 4 bases and 3 bases, there was a span of 8 bases. CDR3 length: 12 amino acids. Drawing the rest from reference TRBV5-1 and TRBJ2-7, the complete variable domain is KAGVTQTPRYLIKTRGQQVTLSCSPISGHRSVSWYQQTPGQGLQFLFEYFSETQRNKGNFPGRFSGRQFSNSRSEMNVSTLELGDSALYLCASSLQDYEQYFGPGTRLTVT.